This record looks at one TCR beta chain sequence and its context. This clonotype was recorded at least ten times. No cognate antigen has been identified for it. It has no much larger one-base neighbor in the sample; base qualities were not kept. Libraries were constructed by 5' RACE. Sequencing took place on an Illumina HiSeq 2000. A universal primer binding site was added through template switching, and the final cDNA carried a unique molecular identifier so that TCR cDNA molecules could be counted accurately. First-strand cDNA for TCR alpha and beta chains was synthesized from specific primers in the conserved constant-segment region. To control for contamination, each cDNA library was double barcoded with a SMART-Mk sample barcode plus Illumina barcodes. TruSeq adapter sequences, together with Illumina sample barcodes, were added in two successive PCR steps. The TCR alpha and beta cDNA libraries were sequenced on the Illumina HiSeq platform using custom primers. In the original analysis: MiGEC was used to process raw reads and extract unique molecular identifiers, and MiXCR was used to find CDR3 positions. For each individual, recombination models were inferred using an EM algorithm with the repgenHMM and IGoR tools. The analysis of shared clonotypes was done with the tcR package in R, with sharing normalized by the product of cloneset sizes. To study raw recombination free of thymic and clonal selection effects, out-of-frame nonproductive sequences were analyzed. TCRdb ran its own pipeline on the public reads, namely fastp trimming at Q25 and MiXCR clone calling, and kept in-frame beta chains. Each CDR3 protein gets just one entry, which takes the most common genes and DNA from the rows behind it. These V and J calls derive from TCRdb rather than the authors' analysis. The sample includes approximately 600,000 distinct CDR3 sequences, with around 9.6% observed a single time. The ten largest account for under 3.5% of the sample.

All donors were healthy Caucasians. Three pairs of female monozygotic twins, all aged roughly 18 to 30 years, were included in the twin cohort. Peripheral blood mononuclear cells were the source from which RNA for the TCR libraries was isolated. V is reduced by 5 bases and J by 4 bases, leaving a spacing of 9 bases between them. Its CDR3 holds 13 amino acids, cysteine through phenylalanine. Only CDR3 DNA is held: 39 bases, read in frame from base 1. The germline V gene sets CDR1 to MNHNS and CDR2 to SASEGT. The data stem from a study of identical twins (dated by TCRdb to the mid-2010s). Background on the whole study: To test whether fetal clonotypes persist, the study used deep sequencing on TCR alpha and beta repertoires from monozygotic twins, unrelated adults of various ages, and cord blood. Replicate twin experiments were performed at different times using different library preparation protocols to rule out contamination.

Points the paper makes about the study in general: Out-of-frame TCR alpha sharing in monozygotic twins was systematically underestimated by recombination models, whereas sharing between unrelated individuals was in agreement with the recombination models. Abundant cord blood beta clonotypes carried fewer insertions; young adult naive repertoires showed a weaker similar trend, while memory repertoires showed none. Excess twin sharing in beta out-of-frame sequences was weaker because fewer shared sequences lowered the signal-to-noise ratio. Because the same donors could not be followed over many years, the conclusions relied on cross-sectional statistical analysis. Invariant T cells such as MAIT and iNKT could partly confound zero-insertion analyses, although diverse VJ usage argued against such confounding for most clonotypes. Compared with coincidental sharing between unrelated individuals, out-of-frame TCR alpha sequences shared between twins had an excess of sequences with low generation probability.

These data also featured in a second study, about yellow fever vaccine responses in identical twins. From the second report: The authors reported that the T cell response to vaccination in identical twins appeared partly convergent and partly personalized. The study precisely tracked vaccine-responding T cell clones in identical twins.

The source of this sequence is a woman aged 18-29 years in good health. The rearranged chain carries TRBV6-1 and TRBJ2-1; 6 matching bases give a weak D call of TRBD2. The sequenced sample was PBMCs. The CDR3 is CASSQDYYNEQFF. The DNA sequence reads TGTGCCAGCAGTCAGGACTATTACAATGAGCAGTTCTTC.